This T cell receptor beta chain was found in a study of blood T cell repertoires in COVID-19. The ends were cut back, 3 bases at V and 6 bases at J, with 15 bases in the middle. The V gene's germline CDR1 is LNHNV and CDR2 YYDKDF (reference sequence). The CDR3 length is 15 residues. Some clones are missing from TCRdb's copy, which holds only in-frame ones; the method was immunoSEQ multiplex PCR. This sample carries 95,000 to 150,000 clones, around four fifths of them seen once, and the ten largest clones take roughly 5.5%. The chain is built from TRBV15 and TRBJ2-4; D perhaps matches TRBD2 (7 bases). The sequencing sample was made of peripheral blood. This TCR was recovered from an elderly man with active or convalescent COVID-19. CDR3 loop: CATSSQRGATNIQYF. Here the CDR3 DNA reads TGTGCCACCAGCAGCCAACGGGGGGCGACAAACATTCAGTACTTC.